Given below is one T cell receptor (beta chain) in context. In its sample, this clonotype comes out as medium-sized (0.01 to 0.1%). What antigen it recognizes has not been identified. No base quality information exists; no much larger clone differs at one position. The sample belongs to a study of neurological immune-mediated disorders (dated by TCRdb to the late 2010s). Describing the broader study: Among the approximately 35 multiple sclerosis patients, relapsing-remitting MS was present in some 31 and secondary progressive MS was present in 3. The study compared peripheral blood TCR-beta repertoires of HTLV-I-associated myelopathy (HAM/TSP) patients, multiple sclerosis patients and healthy controls using UMI-based sequencing. Longitudinal samples, technical triplicates and paired sorted CD4+ and CD8+ T-cell subsets, alongside PBMC samples, were included among the roughly 100 TCR-beta libraries. Longitudinal HAM/TSP and healthy donors were sampled at 3 time-points each (about 3-40 month intervals). The cohort was made up of around 70 subjects, consisting of 14 HAM/TSP patients, 35 or so multiple sclerosis patients and 20 healthy controls.

Study-wide findings and limitations: The MS cluster showed no association with clinical or MRI features, and the authors stated that larger cohorts are needed. TCR clonal expansion was highest in HAM/TSP patients and lowest in MS patients, with MS patients falling below even healthy controls. In phylogenetic analysis, the repertoires of 18 of 34 MS patients grouped into a cluster of related CDR3 sequences, which suggests a possible signature at the repertoire level. Expanded clones from different subjects shared no identical CDR3 amino acid sequences, which suggests that TCR-beta repertoires were private in all groups.

From the germline V gene, CDR1 is SGHTA and CDR2 is FQGNSA. Trimming costs V 3 bases and J 0 bases, and their ends lie 6 bases apart. The CDR3 covers 13 residues, taking in both the cysteine and the phenylalanine. CDR3 DNA only is kept here, 39 bases in frame from base 1. cDNA was synthesized by template-switch 5'RACE using a primer carrying a 10-nucleotide random unique molecular identifier by which each TCR transcript was tagged. Over 190 million TCR-beta sequences, covering 15-18 subjects, were produced in each sequencing run. The RNeasy kit was used for extraction of total RNA. TCR-beta VDJ regions were amplified with primers for the TCR constant region and the 5'RACE anchor, using the KAPA Real-time Library Amplification kit. Sample indexes and Illumina adaptors were added in a first PCR, and a second PCR then increased library yield. The roughly 650 bp TCR product was size-selected on a 2% E-gel SizeSelection system after Ampure bead purification. Before pooling, library quality was assessed on a Bioanalyzer, concentration was determined with Qubit, and library quantification was performed with the Kapa Library Quantification kit. An Illumina HiSeq 2500 sequenced the libraries paired-end 2 x 150 bp. To increase sequence diversity, about 24-32% phiX was spiked into each library pool. The original methods were these. Quality-filtered reads were processed with the UMI-based MiGEC pipeline, which removed over 85% of raw TCR sequences during error correction. IMGT germline references were used for aligning VDJ genes, and each clonotype was defined as a unique CDR3 amino acid sequence together with its V-J genes. Clonal expansion, Shannon diversity, and CDR3 relatedness (CalcPairwiseDistances, ClusterSamples) were evaluated with VDJtools, and phylogenetic trees were built with CLCbio workbench. Clones with at least 8 unique UMIs were defined as expanded, with this threshold being based on coefficient-of-variation modelling across technical triplicates. TCRdb reworked the public reads: Q25 trimming with fastp, MiXCR clone assembly, productive beta chains retained. Each record represents a unique CDR3 protein, reported with the most common genes and DNA among its rows. For this entry, the V and J calls and clone size follow TCRdb and not the study's own pipeline. The sample table records about 80,000 distinct CDR3 sequences; about 5.6% of these occur just once. The ten largest clones capture approximately 8% of the sample.

The time point label on this specimen signifies: longitudinal time-point 2. Libraries from unsorted PBMCs were made from 2 million PBMCs kept in RNAlater at -80 degrees C until RNA extraction. The multiple sclerosis patients were enrolled in a US clinical protocol that evaluated disease progression with magnetic resonance imaging. Peripheral blood was subjected to Ficoll-Hypaque density gradient centrifugation to isolate PBMCs, which were then cryopreserved in liquid nitrogen. The rearranged segments are TRBV7-2 and TRBJ2-7, with the D gene possibly TRBD1 or TRBD2, each one fitting 5 bases. Source material: PBMCs. The source is a woman aged 55-69 years with multiple sclerosis. The DNA reads as follows: TGTGCCAGCAGCTTTGGGGGCTCCTACGAGCAGTACTTC. This encodes CASSFGGSYEQYF.